A single sample is the source of the 17 T cell receptor beta chains below, sequenced in a study of blood T cell repertoires in COVID-19. Generated by immunoSEQ multiplex PCR, the TCRdb table keeps only in-frame clones and is missing some. The repertoire holds about 18,000 clones, with more than 70% as singletons. Sequencing input: peripheral blood. The origin of the receptors is a man aged 40-49 years with active COVID-19.

This chain joins TRBV7-8 and TRBJ2-1, with D maybe TRBD2 (5 bases). The CDR3 extends over 17 amino acids. V lost 5 bases and J 3 bases, leaving 20 bases between the germline ends. CDR1 is SGHVS, CDR2 FQNEAQ, per germline. The CDR3 sequence is CASSPYEGNIYYNEQFF. The CDR3 nucleotides are TGTGCCAGCAGCCCATACGAGGGCAACATTTACTACAATGAGCAGTTCTTC.

The V gene is TRBV27, the J gene TRBJ2-7, with TRBD2 identical over 10 bases. This CDR3 has 15 residues. Germline assignment: CDR1 MNHEY and CDR2 SMNVEV (reference sequence). The V segment lost 6 bases and the J segment 7 bases; nucleotides outside the gene matches: 12. The CDR3 protein is CASRRTGLASWEQYF. CDR3 bases: TGTGCCAGCAGACGTACGGGACTAGCGTCGTGGGAGCAGTACTTC.

The chain links TRBV18 to TRBJ2-7; the match to TRBD1 covers 8 bases. After removal of 0 bases from V and 4 bases from J, the junction contained 5 bases not matched to a gene. CDR1 is KGHSH, CDR2 LQKENI, per germline. The CDR3 is made up of 15 amino acids. The CDR3 is CASSPPGQATYEQYF. The CDR3 bases are TGTGCCAGCTCACCACCGGGACAGGCAACTTACGAGCAGTACTTC.

The sample holds one count of this clone. One end of the junction does not line up with germline, which may come from a read error. The V call is TRBV6-5, the J call TRBJ1-2; the match to TRBD1 covers 7 bases. This CDR3 spans 12 amino acids. The V gene's germline CDR1 is MNHEY and CDR2 SVGAGI. As DNA, the CDR3 is TGTACCAGCAGTCCCGGGACAGATGGCTACACCTTC. Translating it yields CTSSPGTDGYTF.

V and J are TRBV29-1 and TRBJ2-7, with TRBD2 as a possible D gene (6 bases). The germline V gene encodes CDR1 SQVTM and CDR2 ANQGSEA. The CDR3 is made up of 16 amino acids. The V gene lost 4 bases and the J gene lost 1 base, with 20 bases spanning the gap. The CDR3, as DNA: TGCAGCGTTGTTTTCGGGCTAGCGTATATATCCTACGAGCAGTACTTC. Translation: CSVVFGLAYISYEQYF.

The CDR3, as DNA: TGTGCTAGTGGTTTGGTACTCGGTGGGGACAGGGATCAGCCCCAGCATTTT. It specifies CASGLVLGGDRDQPQHF. The J gene is TRBJ1-5, the V gene TRBV12-5; 9 positions match TRBD1. With V trimmed by 0 bases and J by 5 bases, 8 bases remained unmatched. The CDR3 totals 17 residues. Germline lookup yields CDR1 LGHNT and CDR2 FRNRAP.

The V call is TRBV9, the J call TRBJ1-2; D possibly corresponds to TRBD1 (5 bases). V lost 0 bases to trimming and J lost 3 bases, with 6 bases between them. The CDR3 extends over 13 amino acids. The germline gives CDR1 SGDLS, CDR2 YYNGEE. CDR3 sequence (DNA): TGTGCCAGCAGCGTAGGCAGGGACTATGGCTACACCTTC. Its translation is CASSVGRDYGYTF.

J is TRBJ1-5 and V is TRBV2, with D maybe TRBD1 (6 bases). Germline values: CDR1 SNHLY, CDR2 FYNNEI. With 6 bases removed from V and 7 bases from J, the gap between germline ends came to 13 bases. This CDR3 has 13 amino acids. Here the CDR3 DNA reads TGTGCCAGCAGCTCAGGGGTGAGGCAGCCCCAGCATTTT. It is translated as CASSSGVRQPQHF.

The chain combines TRBV6-5 with TRBJ1-2; 8 nucleotides agree with TRBD1. This CDR3 comprises 15 residues. Germline trimming cut 0 bases from V and 4 bases from J; bases unmatched to any gene: 4. Germline values: CDR1 MNHEY, CDR2 SVGAGI. This chain's CDR3 is CASSYSDRASYGYTF. In DNA form, the CDR3 reads TGTGCCAGCAGTTACTCGGACAGGGCGTCCTATGGCTACACCTTC.

The CDR3 DNA is TGCAGCGTCTACCGGGACAGAGTTATGAACACTGAAGCTTTCTTT. Translated: CSVYRDRVMNTEAFF. The chain employs TRBV29-1 and TRBJ1-1; 7 positions agree with TRBD1. V was pared by 6 bases and J by 0 bases, with 10 bases of the junction left unmatched. The CDR3 is made up of 15 amino acids. Germline CDR1 is SQVTM and CDR2 is ANQGSEA.

This chain joins TRBV7-2 and TRBJ1-6, with 7 nucleotides matching TRBD1. CDR3 length: 17 residues. Trimming cost V 4 bases and J 4 bases; bases outside gene matches: 10. Germline CDR1 reads SGHTA; CDR2 reads FQGNSA. CDR3 DNA sequence: TGTGCCAGCAGCTCAATCACAGGGGAATGGTATAATTCACCCCTCCACTTT. This gives the protein CASSSITGEWYNSPLHF. Filled out from reference TRBV7-2 and TRBJ1-6, the complete variable domain reads GAGVSQSPSNKVTEKGKDVELRCDPISGHTALYWYRQSLGQGLEFLIYFQGNSAPDKSGLPSDRFSAERTGGSVSTLTIQRTQQEDSAVYLCASSSITGEWYNSPLHFGNGTRLTVT.

The chain couples TRBV9 to TRBJ2-1, with 14 nucleotides matching TRBD2. This CDR3 is built from 15 residues. V shed 3 bases, J shed 8 bases, and the junction held 4 bases outside the gene matches. Germline loops: CDR1 SGDLS, CDR2 YYNGEE. The CDR3 loop reads CASSGLAGGPHEQFF. The CDR3 region has the DNA TGTGCCAGCAGCGGACTAGCGGGAGGGCCTCATGAGCAGTTCTTC.

This clone turned up a few times. The V gene is TRBV6-1, the J gene TRBJ2-3; no reliable D call. The CDR3 sequence is 12 residues long. Germline V gene sequence: CDR1 MNHNS, CDR2 SASEGT. V was pared by 1 base and J by 7 bases, with 6 bases between. This chain's CDR3 is CASSEGRNTQYF. DNA for the CDR3: TGTGCCAGCAGTGAAGGGAGAAATACGCAGTATTTT.

This chain joins TRBV19 and TRBJ2-2; D gene ambiguous. V was cut by 5 bases and J by 1 base, with 20 bases left in between. The CDR3 consists of 18 residues. Per the germline V gene, CDR1 is LNHDA and CDR2 is SQIVND (reference sequence). The CDR3 spells CASSPSRSYVWNTGELFF. In DNA, the CDR3 is TGTGCCAGTAGTCCGTCCCGGTCTTATGTCTGGAACACCGGGGAGCTGTTTTTT.

V usage is TRBV4-3 and J usage is TRBJ2-2; 10 nucleotides agree with TRBD1. The CDR3 runs 16 residues. CDR1 and CDR2 (germline): LGHNA, YSLEER. Trimming at V came to 3 bases and at J to 5 bases, leaving 6 bases not matched to a gene. In nucleotides, the CDR3 is TGCGCCAGCAGCCATCGTATGGGACAGGGGACCGGGGAGCTGTTTTTT. Translating it yields CASSHRMGQGTGELFF.

The genes are TRBV7-8 and TRBJ2-7; 12 bases align to TRBD2. CDR3 length: 16 amino acids. Trimming cost V 1 base and J 6 bases; bases outside gene matches: 7. Per germline, CDR1 SGHVS and CDR2 FQNEAQ. Here the CDR3 reads CASSLEVASGRGEQYF. The CDR3 DNA is TGTGCCAGCAGCTTAGAGGTGGCTAGCGGGAGGGGCGAGCAGTACTTC.

The J gene is TRBJ2-7, the V gene TRBV6-5; possible D gene TRBD1, 6 bases. The germline V gene has CDR1 MNHEY and CDR2 SVGAGI. CDR3 length: 15 residues. The V end was cut by 5 bases, the J end by 2 bases, with 16 bases between. CDR3 nucleotide sequence: TGTGCCAGCAGTAAACAAGGCGGACAGACCTACGAGCAGTACTTC. Translating gives CASSKQGGQTYEQYF.